This T cell receptor beta chain was profiled in a study of T-cell memory formation after mild COVID-19. Points from the study as a whole: SARS-CoV-2 specificity of second-wave clones peaking day 37 was unconfirmed. Cross-reactive memory appears to have joined, as suggested by some responding clones showing up in pre-infection memory.

A 5'RACE reaction primed in the constant segment made cDNA libraries of TCR alpha and TCR beta, and these carried sample barcodes and UMIs. TCRdb ran MiXCR on the 5' RACE reads and lists one entry per CDR3 protein. Here the sample spans about 110,000 distinct CDR3 sequences, about 15% being singletons. Notes on this clonotype: What it recognizes is unknown.

The source is an adult woman who had mild COVID-19 (a few samples of this study predate the infection). Cell type and time point are not known. The sample taken for sequencing was PBMCs or a T cell subset sorted from them (not recorded which).

CDR3 coding DNA: TGCGCCAGCAGCCAAGAAAACGTCAATGAGCAGTTCTTC. This encodes CASSQENVNEQFF. This rearrangement joins TRBV4-3 to TRBJ2-1; D remains ambiguous. The CDR3 loop spans 13 amino acids. Germline V gene lookup returns CDR1 LGHNA and CDR2 YSLEER. The germline V and J ends were trimmed by 0 bases and 6 bases, with 6 bases remaining between them.